These T cell receptor beta chains were read from a single sample in a study of cytomegalovirus exposure and HLA in healthy donors. Some clones are missing from TCRdb's copy, which holds only in-frame ones; the method was immunoSEQ multiplex PCR. Of about 59,000 clones detected, about 80% appear once; the ten largest clones hold approximately 3.9%. Material for sequencing was PBMCs. These receptors were obtained from a woman aged 35 to 49 in good health and CMV-seronegative. CDR3s include the opening cysteine and the closing phenylalanine or tryptophan. D genes are given only for firm matches. Size is stated for part of the rows, as once, few or many counts, or as a class when the clone is expanded.

TRBJ2-5 | TRBD1 | few | TRBV28 | TGTGCCAGCAGTTTTCTTGGACAGGGGAAAGAGACCCAGTACTTC | CASSFLGQGKETQYF
TRBJ2-1 | - | - | TRBV27 | TGTGCCAGCAGTTTATCGCTCATAGCCGGGTACAATGAGCAGTTCTTC | CASSLSLIAGYNEQFF
TRBJ2-7 | TRBD2 | few | TRBV19 | TGTGCCAGTAGTCCTAGCGGGGACTCCTACGAGCAGTACTTC | CASSPSGDSYEQYF
TRBJ1-3 | TRBD1 | - | TRBV28 | TGTGCCAGCAGTTCCCCAGGGGGCGCTACTGGAAACACCATATATTTT | CASSSPGGATGNTIYF
TRBJ2-2 | - | - | TRBV27 | TGTGCCAGCAGTTTTACCCGACAGGCCGCCGGGGAGCTGTTTTTT | CASSFTRQAAGELFF
TRBJ2-1 | TRBD2 | few | TRBV7-2 | TGTGCCAGCAGCATCAGACTAGCGGGAAGGAGTGAGCAGTTCTTC | CASSIRLAGRSEQFF
TRBJ2-3 | TRBD2 | - | TRBV19 | TGTGCCAGTAGCGATGGACCTCCGCGGGAGACAGATACGCAGTATTTT | CASSDGPPRETDTQYF
TRBJ1-2 | - | - | TRBV5-4 | TGTGCCAGCAGCTTGCCTTATAGGGAGAGCGCTAACTATGGCTACACCTTC | CASSLPYRESANYGYTF
TRBJ2-5 | - | - | TRBV27 | TGTGCCAGCAGTCGGGTGGGGACTTCGTACCAAGAGACCCAGTACTTC | CASSRVGTSYQETQYF
TRBJ2-7 | - | - | TRBV11-3 | TGTGCCAGCAGCCCTAGGACAGACTCCTACGAGCAGTACTTC | CASSPRTDSYEQYF
TRBJ2-1 | TRBD2 | - | TRBV25-1 | TGTGCCAGCAGCGAGACTAGCCTCATTTCGGTTTTCTTC | CASSETSLISVFF
TRBJ2-3 | TRBD1 | few | TRBV29-1 | TGCAGCGTTTCGACAGGGGGCGGGAAAGATACGCAGTATTTT | CSVSTGGGKDTQYF
TRBJ1-2 | TRBD1 | - | TRBV6-6 | TGTGCCAGCAGTCCTACCGGGACAGGGGAGTATGGCTACACCTTC | CASSPTGTGEYGYTF
TRBJ2-6 | - | - | TRBV11-2 | TGTGCCAGCAGCCCCACGGGAGACTCTGGGGCCAACGTCCTGACTTTC | CASSPTGDSGANVLTF
TRBJ2-1 | TRBD2 | - | TRBV6-1 | TGTGCCAGCAGACTAGCGAATGAGCAGTTCTTC | CASRLANEQFF
TRBJ1-2 | TRBD1 | few | TRBV4-3 | TGCGCCAGCAGCCAAGGGGGACAGGGGGTAGATGGCTACACCTTC | CASSQGGQGVDGYTF
TRBJ1-5 | TRBD1 | - | TRBV6-1 | TGTGCCAGCAGCTACTGGACAGGGAATCAGCCCCAGCATTTT | CASSYWTGNQPQHF
TRBJ2-3 | - | - | TRBV29-1 | TGCAGCGTTGGGAGCTTGGATACGCAGTATTTT | CSVGSLDTQYF
TRBJ2-1 | TRBD2 | - | TRBV19 | TGTGCCACCGACACTACTAGCGGCAAAAACCCGTATGAGCAGTTCTTC | CATDTTSGKNPYEQFF
TRBJ2-7 | - | - | TRBV7-2 | TGTGCCAGCAGCTTATACAGGGCGCTCTCCTACGAGCAGTACTTC | CASSLYRALSYEQYF
TRBJ2-3 | - | few | TRBV6-5 | TGTGCCAGCAGTTACAGGAGATCTAGCACAGATACGCAGTATTTT | CASSYRRSSTDTQYF
TRBJ2-5 | TRBD1 | few | TRBV11-2 | TGTGCCAGCAGCCCCTCCCGACAGGGGGGCGAGACCCAGTACTTC | CASSPSRQGGETQYF
TRBJ2-2 | - | - | TRBV9 | TGTGCCAGCAGCCCCCAACACCGAGGGGAGCTGTTTTTT | CASSPQHRGELFF
TRBJ2-1 | TRBD2 | - | TRBV5-1 | TGCGCCAGCGATCCTAGCGGGACGAATGAGCAGTTCTTC | CASDPSGTNEQFF
TRBJ2-5 | - | - | TRBV2 | TGTGCCAGCAGACCCAGTCCGGGGGAGACCCAGTACTTC | CASRPSPGETQYF
TRBJ2-2 | TRBD2 | - | TRBV6-1 | TGTGCCAGCATAAGCGGGAGTAACACCGGGGAGCTGTTTTTT | CASISGSNTGELFF
TRBJ2-1 | - | - | TRBV5-1 | TGCGCCAGCAGCCTGCCGGCCTTCGGGGATGAGCAGTTCTTC | CASSLPAFGDEQFF
TRBJ2-1 | - | - | TRBV11-2 | TGTGCCAGCAGCATCGGGACAAGCACCTACAATGAGCAGTTCTTC | CASSIGTSTYNEQFF
TRBJ2-3 | TRBD1 | once | TRBV4-2 | TGTGCCAGCAGCCAAGAATCGAGACAGGGTCGCGATACGCAGTATTTT | CASSQESRQGRDTQYF
TRBJ2-2 | TRBD2 | few | TRBV4-1 | TGCGCCAGCAGCCGCCTTCCTTCTAGCGGGAGGGGTGGCACCGGGGAGCTGTTTTTT | CASSRLPSSGRGGTGELFF
TRBJ2-5 | - | - | TRBV5-6 | TGTGCCAGCAGCTTGAACAGGGTGGTGACCCAGTACTTC | CASSLNRVVTQYF